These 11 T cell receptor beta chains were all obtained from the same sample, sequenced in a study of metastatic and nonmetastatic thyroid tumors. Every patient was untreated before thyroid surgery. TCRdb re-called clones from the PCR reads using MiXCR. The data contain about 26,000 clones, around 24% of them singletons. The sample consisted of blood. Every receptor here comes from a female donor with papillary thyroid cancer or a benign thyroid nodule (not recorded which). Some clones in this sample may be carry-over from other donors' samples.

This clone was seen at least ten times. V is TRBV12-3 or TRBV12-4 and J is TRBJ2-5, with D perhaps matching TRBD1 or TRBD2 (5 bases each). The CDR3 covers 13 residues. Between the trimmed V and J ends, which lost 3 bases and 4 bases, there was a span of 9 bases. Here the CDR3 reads CASSFGGRETQYF. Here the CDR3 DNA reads TGTGCCAGCAGTTTTGGGGGAAGAGAGACCCAGTACTTC.

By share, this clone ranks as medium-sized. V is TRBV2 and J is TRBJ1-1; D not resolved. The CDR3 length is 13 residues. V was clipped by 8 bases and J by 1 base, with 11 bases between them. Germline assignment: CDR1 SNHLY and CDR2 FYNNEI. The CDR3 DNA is TGTGCCAGCTTGATCGGGCAGAACACTGAAGCTTTCTTT. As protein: CASLIGQNTEAFF.

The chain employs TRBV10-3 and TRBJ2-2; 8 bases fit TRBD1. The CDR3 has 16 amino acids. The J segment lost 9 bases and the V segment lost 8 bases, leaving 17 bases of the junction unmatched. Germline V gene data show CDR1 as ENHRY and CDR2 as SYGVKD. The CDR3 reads CAIASSGTGRFRELFF. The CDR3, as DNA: TGTGCCATCGCTTCGTCAGGGACAGGTCGATTCCGGGAGCTGTTTTTT.

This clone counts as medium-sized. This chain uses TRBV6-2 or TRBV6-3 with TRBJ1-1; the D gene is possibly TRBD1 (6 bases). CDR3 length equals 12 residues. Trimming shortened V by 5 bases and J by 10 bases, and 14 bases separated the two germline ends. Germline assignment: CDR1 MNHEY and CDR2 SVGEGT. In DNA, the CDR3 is TGTGCCAGCAGTACGGGGGGCAAGGCAGCTTTCTTT. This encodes CASSTGGKAAFF.

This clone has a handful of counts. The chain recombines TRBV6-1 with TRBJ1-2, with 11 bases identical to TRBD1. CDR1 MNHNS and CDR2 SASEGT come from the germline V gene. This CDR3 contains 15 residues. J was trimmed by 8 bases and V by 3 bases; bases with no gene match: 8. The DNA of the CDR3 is TGTGCCAGCAGTGAGGACAGGGGGCGGTTGTGGGGCTACACCTTC. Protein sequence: CASSEDRGRLWGYTF.

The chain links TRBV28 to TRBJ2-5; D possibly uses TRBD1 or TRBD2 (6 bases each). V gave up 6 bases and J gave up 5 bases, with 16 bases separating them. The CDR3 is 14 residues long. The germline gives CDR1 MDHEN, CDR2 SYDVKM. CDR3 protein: CASSCAEGVETQYF. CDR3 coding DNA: TGTGCCAGCAGCTGTGCGGAGGGGGTGGAGACCCAGTACTTC.

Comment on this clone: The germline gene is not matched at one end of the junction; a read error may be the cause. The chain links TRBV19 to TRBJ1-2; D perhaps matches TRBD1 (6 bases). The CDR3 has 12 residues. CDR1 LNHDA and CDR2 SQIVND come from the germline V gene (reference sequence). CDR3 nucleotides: TGTGCCAGTAGTTCACAGGGCTATGGCTACACATTC. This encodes CASSSQGYGYTF. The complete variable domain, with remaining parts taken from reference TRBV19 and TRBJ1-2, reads DGGITQSPKYLFRKEGQNVTLSCEQNLNHDAMYWYRQDPGQGLRLIYYSQIVNDFQKGDIAEGYSVSREKKESFPLTVTSAQKNPTAFYLCASSSQGYGYTFGSGTRLTVV.

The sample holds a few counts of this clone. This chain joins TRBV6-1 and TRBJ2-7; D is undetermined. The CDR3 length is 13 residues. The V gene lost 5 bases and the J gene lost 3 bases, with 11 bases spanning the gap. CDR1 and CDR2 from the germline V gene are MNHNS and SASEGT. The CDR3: CASSPSEYYEQYF. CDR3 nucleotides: TGTGCCAGCAGTCCAAGCGAATACTACGAGCAGTACTTC.

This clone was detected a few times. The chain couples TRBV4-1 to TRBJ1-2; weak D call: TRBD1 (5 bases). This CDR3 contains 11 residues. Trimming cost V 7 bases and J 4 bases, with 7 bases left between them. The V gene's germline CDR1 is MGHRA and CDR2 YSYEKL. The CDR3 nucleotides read TGCGCCAGCAATGGGGGCTATGGCTACACCTTC. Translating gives CASNGGYGYTF.

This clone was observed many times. The CDR3 loop is CASSRGGAIPTEAFF. In DNA form, the CDR3 reads TGTGCCAGCAGCCGGGGGGGGGCCATCCCCACTGAAGCTTTCTTT. V is TRBV12-3 or TRBV12-4 and J is TRBJ1-1; perhaps TRBD1 as D (6 bases). Trimming removed 6 bases from V and 4 bases from J, with 18 bases in between. The CDR3 loop spans 15 amino acids.

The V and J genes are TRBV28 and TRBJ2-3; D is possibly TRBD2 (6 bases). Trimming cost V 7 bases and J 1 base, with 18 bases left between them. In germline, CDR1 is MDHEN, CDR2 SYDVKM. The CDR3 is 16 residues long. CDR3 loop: CASKNTGVPCTDTQYF. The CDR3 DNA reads TGTGCCAGCAAGAACACGGGAGTGCCGTGCACAGATACGCAGTATTTT.